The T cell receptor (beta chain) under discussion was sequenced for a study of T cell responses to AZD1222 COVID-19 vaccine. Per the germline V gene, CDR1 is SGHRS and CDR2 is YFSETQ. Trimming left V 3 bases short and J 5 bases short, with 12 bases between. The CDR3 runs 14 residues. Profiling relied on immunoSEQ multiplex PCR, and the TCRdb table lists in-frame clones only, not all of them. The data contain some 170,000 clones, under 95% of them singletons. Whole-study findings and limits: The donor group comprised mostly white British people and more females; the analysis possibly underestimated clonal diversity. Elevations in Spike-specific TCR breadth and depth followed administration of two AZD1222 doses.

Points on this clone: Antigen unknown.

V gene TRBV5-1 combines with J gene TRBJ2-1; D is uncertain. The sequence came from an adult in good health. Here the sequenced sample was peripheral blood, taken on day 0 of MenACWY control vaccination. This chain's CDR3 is CASSSLEGHNEQFF. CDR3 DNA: TGCGCCAGCAGCTCCCTCGAAGGACACAATGAGCAGTTCTTC.